This T cell receptor beta chain stems from a study of T cells in narcolepsy. Notes on this clone: The antigen is unknown.

Broader study findings: HCRT-specific and TRIB2-specific autoreactive clonotypes appeared among same-patient CSF and blood CD4+ clonotypes.

TCRdb's copy holds only in-frame clones and misses some; the assay was immunoSEQ multiplex PCR. Of about 10,000 clones in the sample, more than 65% are singletons; the top ten hold over 20%. The sequenced sample was CD45RA- memory CD8+ T cells from PBMCs. The origin of this receptor is a human donor with narcolepsy.

The CDR3 coding sequence is TGTGCCAGTAGTATGGGGGGGGCCTACAATGAGCAGTTCTTC. This codes for CASSMGGAYNEQFF. This sequence joins TRBV19 and TRBJ2-1, with 7 nucleotides matching TRBD2. Germline loops: CDR1 LNHDA, CDR2 SQIVND (reference sequence). The ends lost 3 bases at V and 2 bases at J; junction bases unmatched: 1. The CDR3 totals 14 residues.